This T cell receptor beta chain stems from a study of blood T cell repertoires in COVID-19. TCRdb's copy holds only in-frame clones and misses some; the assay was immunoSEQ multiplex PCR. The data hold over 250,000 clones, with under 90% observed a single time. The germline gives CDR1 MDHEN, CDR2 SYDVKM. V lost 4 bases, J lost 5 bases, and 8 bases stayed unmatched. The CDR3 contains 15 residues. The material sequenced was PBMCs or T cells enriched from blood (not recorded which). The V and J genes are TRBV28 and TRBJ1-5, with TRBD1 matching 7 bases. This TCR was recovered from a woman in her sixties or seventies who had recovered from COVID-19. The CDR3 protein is CASSSPTGVDQPQHF. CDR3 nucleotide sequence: TGTGCCAGCAGTTCCCCCACAGGGGTTGATCAGCCCCAGCATTTT.